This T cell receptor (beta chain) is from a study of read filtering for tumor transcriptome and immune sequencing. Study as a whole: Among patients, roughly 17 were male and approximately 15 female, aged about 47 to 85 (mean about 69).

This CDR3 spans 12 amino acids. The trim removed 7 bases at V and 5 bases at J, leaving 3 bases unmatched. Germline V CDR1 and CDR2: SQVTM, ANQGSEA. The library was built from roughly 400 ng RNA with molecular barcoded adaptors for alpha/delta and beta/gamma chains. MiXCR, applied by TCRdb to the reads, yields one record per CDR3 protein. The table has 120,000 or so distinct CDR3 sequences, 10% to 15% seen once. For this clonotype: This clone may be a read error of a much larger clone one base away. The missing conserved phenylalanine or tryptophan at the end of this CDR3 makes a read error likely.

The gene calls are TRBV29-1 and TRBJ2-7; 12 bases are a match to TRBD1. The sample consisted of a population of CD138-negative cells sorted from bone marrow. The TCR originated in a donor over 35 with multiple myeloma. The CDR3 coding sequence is TGCAGCGCGGGACAGGGGGCCAACGAGCAGTACTAC. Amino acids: CSAGQGANEQYY.